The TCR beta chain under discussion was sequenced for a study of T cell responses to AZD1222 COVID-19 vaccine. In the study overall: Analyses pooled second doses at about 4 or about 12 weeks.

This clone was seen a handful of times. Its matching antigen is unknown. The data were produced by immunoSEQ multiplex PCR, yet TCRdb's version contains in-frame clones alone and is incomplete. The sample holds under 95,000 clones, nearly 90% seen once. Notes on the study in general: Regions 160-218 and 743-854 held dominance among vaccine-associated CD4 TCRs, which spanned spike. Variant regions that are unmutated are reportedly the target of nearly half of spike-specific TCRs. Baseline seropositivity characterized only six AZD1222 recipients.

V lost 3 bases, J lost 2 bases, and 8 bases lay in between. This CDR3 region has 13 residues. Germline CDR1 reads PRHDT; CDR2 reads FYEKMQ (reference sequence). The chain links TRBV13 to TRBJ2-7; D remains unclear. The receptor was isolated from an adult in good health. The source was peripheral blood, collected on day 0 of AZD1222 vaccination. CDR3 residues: CASSFAQTYEQYF. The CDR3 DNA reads TGTGCCAGCAGCTTCGCCCAAACCTACGAGCAGTACTTC.